The 10 T cell receptor beta chains below come from one sample, sequenced in a study of regulatory T cells in long-lasting Graves disease. Through Arm-PCR of CDR3 regions and iRepertoire HTBI primers, TCR beta libraries were built. TCRdb processed the multiplex PCR reads anew with MiXCR; each CDR3 protein has one entry. The sample shows over 200,000 distinct CDR3 sequences, around 18% of them seen only once. Time point noted: newly diagnosed GD, antithyroid drugs for less than 3 months. Extracted PBMC RNA gave rise to the TCR library. The sequences come from peripheral blood mononuclear cells (PBMCs), collected at new diagnosis, from a patient treated with antithyroid drugs. These receptors originate from a female donor with Graves disease.

This clonotype was counted many times. The J gene is TRBJ1-5, the V gene TRBV13; no definite D call. CDR1 and CDR2 from the germline V gene are PRHDT and FYEKMQ (reference sequence). This CDR3 comprises 16 residues. V lost 0 bases to trimming and J lost 1 base, with 10 bases between them. The CDR3 bases are TGTGCCAGCAGCTTAGGAGGGAGCAGGAGCAATCAGCCCCAGCATTTT. Its translation: CASSLGGSRSNQPQHF.

This clonotype was seen ten or more times. The chain couples TRBV2 to TRBJ1-1; D is perhaps TRBD1 (5 bases). Germline V gene lookup returns CDR1 SNHLY and CDR2 FYNNEI. The CDR3 is 13 amino acids. Trimming left V 7 bases short and J 5 bases short, with 14 bases between. CDR3 residues: CASNGDGGTEAFF. The CDR3 DNA reads as TGTGCCAGCAACGGAGACGGGGGTACTGAAGCTTTCTTT.

This clonotype showed up many times. The CDR3 is CASSYRRGPWPHEQFF. The CDR3 region has the DNA TGTGCCAGCAGTTACCGCAGGGGCCCTTGGCCCCATGAGCAGTTCTTC. V gene TRBV6-2 or TRBV6-3 combines with J gene TRBJ2-1; perhaps TRBD1 as D (6 bases). The V end lost 2 bases, the J end lost 8 bases, and 19 bases lay between the germline ends. CDR3 size: 16 residues. CDR1 and CDR2 (germline): MNHEY, SVGEGT.

As concerns this clonotype: A much larger clone lies a single base off, so this may be a read error. The genes are TRBV18 and TRBJ1-6, with D unclear. The CDR3 consists of 15 residues. In germline, CDR1 is KGHSH, CDR2 LQKENI. The CDR3 DNA is TGTGGCAGCTCACCACGTCAAGGGTCGGATTCACCCCTCCACTTT. It codes for CGSSPRQGSDSPLHF.

This clonotype was detected ten times or more. The chain uses TRBV2 and TRBJ1-6; 8 bases fit TRBD1. CDR1 SNHLY and CDR2 FYNNEI come from the germline V gene. V trimming: 4 bases; J trimming: 9 bases; junction bases outside the gene matches: 5. The CDR3 runs to 14 residues. CDR3 in amino acids: CASSGGQGTSPLHF. The CDR3 region has the DNA TGTGCCAGCAGTGGTGGACAGGGTACTTCACCCCTCCACTTT.

The chain links TRBV11-2 to TRBJ2-1; tentatively, D is TRBD1 (7 bases). This CDR3 is 15 amino acids long. V lost 5 bases, J lost 2 bases, and 13 bases lay in between. Germline V CDR1 and CDR2: SGHAT, FQNNGV. The CDR3 DNA reads TGTGCCAGCAGCAAGCAGGGGGGAGCCTACAATGAGCAGTTCTTC. Translating gives CASSKQGGAYNEQFF. Variable domain in full (rest from reference TRBV11-2 and TRBJ2-1): EAGVAQSPRYKIIEKRQSVAFWCNPISGHATLYWYQQILGQGPKLLIQFQNNGVVDDSQLPKDRFSAERLKGVDSTLKIQPAKLEDSAVYLCASSKQGGAYNEQFFGPGTRLTVL.

This clonotype has at least ten counts. The rearrangement joins TRBV5-4 to TRBJ2-1; 7 bases are a match to TRBD2. The CDR3 length is 15 residues. Germline CDR1 SGHNT, CDR2 YYREEE (reference sequence). The ends lost 1 base at V and 7 bases at J; junction bases unmatched: 8. CDR3 DNA: TGTGCCAGCAGCTTGCCCAGCGGGATCCGAAATGAGCAGTTCTTC. This gives the protein CASSLPSGIRNEQFF.

The table lists this clonotype with many counts. The chain is built from TRBV24-1 and TRBJ2-5, with D possibly matching TRBD2 (5 bases). CDR3 length: 15 amino acids. The V end lost 9 bases, the J end lost 0 bases, and 16 bases lay between the germline ends. Germline V lookup: CDR1 KGHDR, CDR2 SFDVKD. The CDR3 loop is CATSTGEPYQETQYF. DNA for the CDR3: TGTGCCACCTCCACCGGGGAGCCGTACCAAGAGACCCAGTACTTC.

This clonotype was picked up a small number of times. The chain joins TRBV9 to TRBJ2-1; 16 positions agree with TRBD2. Looked up from germline, CDR1 is SGDLS and CDR2 is YYNGEE. V lost 0 bases to trimming and J lost 13 bases; unmatched junction nucleotides: 4. CDR3 size: 15 residues. CDR3 in amino acids: CASSVEGTSGRVQFF. The CDR3 DNA is TGTGCCAGCAGCGTAGAGGGGACTAGCGGGAGGGTACAGTTCTTC.

This clonotype has ten or more counts. This chain uses TRBV11-2 with TRBJ2-7, with unresolved D. CDR3 length: 13 amino acids. Germline lookup yields CDR1 SGHAT and CDR2 FQNNGV. The V end was cut by 5 bases, the J end by 2 bases, with 10 bases between. CDR3 in DNA: TGTGCCAGCAGCGATACAATCACCTACGAGCAGTACTTC. It is translated as CASSDTITYEQYF.